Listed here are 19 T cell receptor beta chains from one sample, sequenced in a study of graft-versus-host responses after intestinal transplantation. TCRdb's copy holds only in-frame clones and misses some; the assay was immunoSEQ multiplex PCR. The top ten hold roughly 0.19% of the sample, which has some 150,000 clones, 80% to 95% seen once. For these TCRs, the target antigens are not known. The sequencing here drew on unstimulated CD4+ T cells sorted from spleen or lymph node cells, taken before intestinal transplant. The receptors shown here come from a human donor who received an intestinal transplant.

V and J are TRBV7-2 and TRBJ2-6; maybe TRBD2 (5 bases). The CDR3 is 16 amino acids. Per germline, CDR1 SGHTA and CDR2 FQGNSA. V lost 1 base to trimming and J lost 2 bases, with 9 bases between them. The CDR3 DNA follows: TGTGCCAGCAGCTTAGATTGGGAGCCTGGGGCCAACGTCCTGACTTTC. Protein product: CASSLDWEPGANVLTF. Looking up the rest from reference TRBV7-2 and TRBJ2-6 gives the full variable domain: GAGVSQSPSNKVTEKGKDVELRCDPISGHTALYWYRQSLGQGLEFLIYFQGNSAPDKSGLPSDRFSAERTGGSVSTLTIQRTQQEDSAVYLCASSLDWEPGANVLTFGAGSRLTVL.

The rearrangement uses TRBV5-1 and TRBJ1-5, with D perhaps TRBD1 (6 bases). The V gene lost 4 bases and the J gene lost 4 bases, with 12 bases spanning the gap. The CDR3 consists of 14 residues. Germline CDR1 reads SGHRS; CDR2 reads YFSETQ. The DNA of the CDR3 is TGCGCCAGCAGCGATGGGGGCAGAAATCAGCCCCAGCATTTT. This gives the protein CASSDGGRNQPQHF.

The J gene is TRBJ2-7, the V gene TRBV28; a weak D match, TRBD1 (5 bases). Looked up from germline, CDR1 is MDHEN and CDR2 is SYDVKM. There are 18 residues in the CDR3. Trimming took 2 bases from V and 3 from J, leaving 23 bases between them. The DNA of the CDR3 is TGTGCCAGCAGTTTACTCCAGGGCTCAAAAAGGGAAAGCTACGAGCAGTACTTC. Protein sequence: CASSLLQGSKRESYEQYF.

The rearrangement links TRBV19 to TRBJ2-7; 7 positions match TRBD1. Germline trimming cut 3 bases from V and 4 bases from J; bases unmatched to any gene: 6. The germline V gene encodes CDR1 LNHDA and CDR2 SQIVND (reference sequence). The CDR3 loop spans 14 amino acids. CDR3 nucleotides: TGTGCCAGTAGTATGAGGGGGCCTCTTTACGAGCAGTACTTC. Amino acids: CASSMRGPLYEQYF.

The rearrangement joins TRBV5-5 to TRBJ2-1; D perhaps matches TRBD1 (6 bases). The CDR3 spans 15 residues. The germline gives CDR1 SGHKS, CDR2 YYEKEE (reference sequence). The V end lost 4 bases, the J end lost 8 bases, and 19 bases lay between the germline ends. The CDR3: CASSQAGDRIYEQFF. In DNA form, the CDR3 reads TGTGCCAGCAGCCAGGCAGGGGACCGAATCTATGAGCAGTTCTTC. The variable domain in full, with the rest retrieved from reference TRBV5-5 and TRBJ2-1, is DAGVTQSPTHLIKTRGQQVTLRCSPISGHKSVSWYQQVLGQGPQFIFQYYEKEERGRGNFPDRFSARQFPNYSSELNVNALLLGDSALYLCASSQAGDRIYEQFFGPGTRLTVL.

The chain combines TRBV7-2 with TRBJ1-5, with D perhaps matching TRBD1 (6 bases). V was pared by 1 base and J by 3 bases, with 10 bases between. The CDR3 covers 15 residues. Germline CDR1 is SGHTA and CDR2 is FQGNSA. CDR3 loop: CASSLVPGANQPQHF. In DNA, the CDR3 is TGTGCCAGCAGCTTAGTACCGGGGGCCAATCAGCCCCAGCATTTT.

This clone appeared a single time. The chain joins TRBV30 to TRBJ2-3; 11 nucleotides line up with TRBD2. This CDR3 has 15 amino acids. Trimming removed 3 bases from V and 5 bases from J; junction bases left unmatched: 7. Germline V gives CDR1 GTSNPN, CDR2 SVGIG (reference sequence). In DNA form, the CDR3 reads TGTGCCTGGAGGGTTAGCGGGAGGGCGGGAGATACGCAGTATTTT. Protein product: CAWRVSGRAGDTQYF.

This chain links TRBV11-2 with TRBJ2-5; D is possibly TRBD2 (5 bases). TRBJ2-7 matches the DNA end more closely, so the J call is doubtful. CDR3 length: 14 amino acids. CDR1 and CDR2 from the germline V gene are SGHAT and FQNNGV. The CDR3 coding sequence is TGTGCCAGCAGCTTAGCGGGATCGGGGTACGAGCAGTACTTC. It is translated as CASSLAGSGYEQYF.

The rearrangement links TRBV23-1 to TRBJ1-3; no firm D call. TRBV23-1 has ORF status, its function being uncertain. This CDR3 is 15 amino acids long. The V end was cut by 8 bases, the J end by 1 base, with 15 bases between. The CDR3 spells CASLSNAWSGNTIYF. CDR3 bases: TGCGCCAGCCTCTCGAATGCCTGGTCTGGAAACACCATATATTTT.

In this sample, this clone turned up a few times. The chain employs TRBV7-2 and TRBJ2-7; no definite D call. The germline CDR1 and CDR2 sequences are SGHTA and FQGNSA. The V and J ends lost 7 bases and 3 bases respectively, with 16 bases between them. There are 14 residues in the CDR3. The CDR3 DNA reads TGTGCCAGCAACAGTAGGAACTTATACTACGAGCAGTACTTC. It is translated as CASNSRNLYYEQYF.

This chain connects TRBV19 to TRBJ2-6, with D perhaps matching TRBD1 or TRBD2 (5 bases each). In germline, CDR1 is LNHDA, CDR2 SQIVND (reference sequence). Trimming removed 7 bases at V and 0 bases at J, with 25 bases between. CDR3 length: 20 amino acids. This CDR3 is CASTSPGPGPRSSGANVLTF. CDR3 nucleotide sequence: TGTGCCAGTACCTCCCCGGGACCGGGACCGAGAAGCTCTGGGGCCAACGTCCTGACTTTC.

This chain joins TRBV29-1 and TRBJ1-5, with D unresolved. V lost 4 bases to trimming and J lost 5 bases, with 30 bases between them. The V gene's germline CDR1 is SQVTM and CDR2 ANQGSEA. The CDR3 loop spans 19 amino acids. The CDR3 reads CSVVCFWRDQSEADQPQHF. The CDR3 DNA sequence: TGCAGCGTTGTTTGTTTCTGGAGGGATCAATCAGAAGCGGATCAGCCCCAGCATTTT.

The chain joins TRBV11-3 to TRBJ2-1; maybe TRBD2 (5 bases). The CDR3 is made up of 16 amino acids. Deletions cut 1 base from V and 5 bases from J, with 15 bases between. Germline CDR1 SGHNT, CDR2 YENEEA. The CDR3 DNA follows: TGTGCCAGCAGCTTAGGGCGCTTCCTCGGGGACAATGAGCAGTTCTTC. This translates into CASSLGRFLGDNEQFF. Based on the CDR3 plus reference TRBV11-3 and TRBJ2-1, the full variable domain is EAGVVQSPRYKIIEKKQPVAFWCNPISGHNTLYWYLQNLGQGPELLIRYENEEAVDDSQLPKDRFSAERLKGVDSTLKIQPAELGDSAVYLCASSLGRFLGDNEQFFGPGTRLTVL.

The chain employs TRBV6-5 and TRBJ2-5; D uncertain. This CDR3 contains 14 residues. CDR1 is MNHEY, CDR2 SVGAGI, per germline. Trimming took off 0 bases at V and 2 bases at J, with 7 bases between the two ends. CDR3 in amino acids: CASSYSNLQETQYF. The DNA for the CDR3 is TGTGCCAGCAGTTACTCTAATCTACAAGAGACCCAGTACTTC.

CDR3 sequence: CASSHQGTEQYF. The CDR3 coding sequence is TGTGCCAGCAGTCACCAGGGGACCGAGCAGTACTTC. The chain has TRBV7-2 and TRBJ2-7; the D gene is possibly TRBD1 (6 bases). The germline V gene has CDR1 SGHTA and CDR2 FQGNSA. With 6 bases removed from V and 6 bases from J, the gap between germline ends came to 12 bases. The CDR3 spans 12 residues.

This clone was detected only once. In DNA form, the CDR3 reads TGTGCCAGCAGGATGACTCTCCCGTGGGATACGCAGTATTTT. Protein: CASRMTLPWDTQYF. The rearrangement uses TRBV2 and TRBJ2-3; no firm D call. Germline V gene data show CDR1 as SNHLY and CDR2 as FYNNEI. The length of the CDR3 is 14 residues. Between the trimmed V and J ends, which lost 6 bases and 6 bases, there was a span of 16 bases.

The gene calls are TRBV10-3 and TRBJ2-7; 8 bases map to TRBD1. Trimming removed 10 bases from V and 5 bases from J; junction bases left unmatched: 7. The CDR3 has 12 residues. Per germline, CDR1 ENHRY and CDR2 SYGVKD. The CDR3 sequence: CATQQGGNEQYF. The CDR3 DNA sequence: TGTGCCACACAACAGGGGGGCAACGAGCAGTACTTC.

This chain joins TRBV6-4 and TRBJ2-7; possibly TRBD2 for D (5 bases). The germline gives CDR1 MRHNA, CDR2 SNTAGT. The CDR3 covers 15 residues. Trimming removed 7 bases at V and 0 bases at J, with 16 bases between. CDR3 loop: CASKEDRICSYEQYF. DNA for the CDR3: TGTGCCAGCAAGGAGGACCGGATATGCTCCTACGAGCAGTACTTC.

This CDR3 reads CARSHDRGKYF. The CDR3 DNA follows: TGTGCCAGAAGTCACGACAGGGGAAAGTACTTC. V usage is TRBV5-3 and J usage is TRBJ2-7, with 8 nucleotides matching TRBD1. TRBV5-3 is given ORF status, its function remaining uncertain. The CDR3 is made up of 11 amino acids. Trimming took 5 bases from V and 11 from J; bases not matched to a gene: 6.